The present T cell receptor beta chain was sequenced within a study of identical twins. V lost 5 bases to trimming and J lost 11 bases, with 15 bases between them. Germline CDR1 SGHTA, CDR2 FQGNSA. There are 12 residues in the CDR3. Unique molecular identifiers were present on cDNA, and template switching added a universal primer site. MiXCR, applied by TCRdb to the 5' RACE reads, yields one record per CDR3 protein. The sample lists about 660,000 distinct CDR3 sequences; less than 10% were seen once. Study-level points and caveats: Cord blood beta clonotypes that were abundant carried fewer insertions, and memory repertoires showed no such trend.

On this clonotype: Antigen specificity is unknown.

The sample was also reused in another study, on yellow fever vaccine responses in identical twins.

This chain uses TRBV7-2 with TRBJ1-1; no clear D. Sequences were obtained from PBMCs. This clonotype was obtained from a woman aged 18-30 years in good health. CDR3 loop: CASSIDTRSAFF. The CDR3 nucleotides are TGTGCCAGCAGCATCGACACCCGTTCGGCTTTCTTT.